A single sample gave rise to the 20 T cell receptor beta chains below, sequenced in a study of immune characterization of retroperitoneal liposarcoma. TCRdb processed the PCR reads anew with MiXCR; each CDR3 protein has one entry. Of around 11,000 distinct CDR3 sequences in the sample, roughly 29% were seen once. Sequenced input: tumor tissue. The receptors come from a male donor with retroperitoneal liposarcoma.

This clonotype was detected only a few times. The chain couples TRBV6-1 to TRBJ1-2; maybe TRBD1 (5 bases). Germline CDR1 reads MNHNS; CDR2 reads SASEGT. Trimming removed 4 bases from V and 7 bases from J, with 16 bases in between. The CDR3 spans 14 residues. The CDR3 DNA is TGTGCCAGCAGTGCTCGGTCGTGGGGCGGTGGCTACACCTTC. It codes for CASSARSWGGGYTF.

Relative to its sample, this clonotype is medium-sized. The rearrangement links TRBV12-3 or TRBV12-4 to TRBJ1-6, with TRBD1 matching 8 bases. After removal of 6 bases from V and 5 bases from J, the junction contained 6 bases not matched to a gene. The CDR3 extends over 15 amino acids. The CDR3 region is CASRQRQGNNSPLHF. In nucleotides, the CDR3 is TGTGCCAGCAGGCAAAGACAGGGGAATAATTCACCCCTCCACTTT.

In regard to this clonotype: The final CDR3 position lacks the conserved phenylalanine or tryptophan, pointing to a likely read error. V and J are TRBV7-6 and TRBJ2-1; 13 nucleotides match TRBD2. With V trimmed by 5 bases and J by 5 bases, 6 bases remained unmatched. CDR1 is SGHVS and CDR2 is FNYEAQ in the germline V gene. This CDR3 spans 16 amino acids. The CDR3 nucleotides are TGTGCCAGCAGCACACTAGCGGGGGGGGGCAACAATGAGCAGTTCTTA. It specifies CASSTLAGGGNNEQFL.

This chain connects TRBV5-1 to TRBJ2-7, with TRBD2 identical over 13 bases. The V segment lost 2 bases and the J segment 7 bases; nucleotides outside the gene matches: 15. This CDR3 has 18 residues. Germline V gives CDR1 SGHRS, CDR2 YFSETQ. For the CDR3, the DNA is TGCGCCAGCAGCTTCCGGACTAGCGGGGGCATCTCCTACAATGAGCAGTACTTC. This sequence encodes CASSFRTSGGISYNEQYF.

The genes are TRBV27 and TRBJ1-2; maybe TRBD1 (5 bases). Germline V gene lookup returns CDR1 MNHEY and CDR2 SMNVEV (reference sequence). This CDR3 comprises 12 residues. The V end lost 5 bases, the J end lost 7 bases, and 11 bases lay between the germline ends. The CDR3 coding sequence is TGTGCCAGCAGTCCTTATGGGGGTGGCTACACCTTC. Translating gives CASSPYGGGYTF.

This clonotype was detected only a few times. This chain connects TRBV6-1 to TRBJ2-1; D is perhaps TRBD1 (5 bases). The CDR3 is 13 residues long. The germline V gene encodes CDR1 MNHNS and CDR2 SASEGT. Trimming removed 2 bases from V and 13 bases from J, with 15 bases in between. CDR3 region: CASSETRAETQFF. The CDR3 DNA is TGTGCCAGCAGTGAAACCAGGGCGGAGACCCAGTTCTTC.

The chain combines TRBV12-3 or TRBV12-4 with TRBJ2-1; 7 nucleotides line up with TRBD2. This CDR3 is 13 amino acids long. V lost 9 bases and J lost 13; bases outside the gene matches: 15. In nucleotides, the CDR3 is TGTGCCAGTCTCCCCGGGGGGACGGGGACCCAGTTCTTC. Translation: CASLPGGTGTQFF.

This clonotype has a count of ten or more. This chain connects TRBV11-2 to TRBJ2-1; 7 positions agree with TRBD1. The DNA end favors TRBJ2-7, so the J call may be wrong. This CDR3 region has 15 residues. Germline-derived CDR1 and CDR2 are SGHAT and FQNNGV. CDR3 in DNA: TGTGCCAGCAGCTACATCCGGAAGCAGGGGGACGAGCAGTACTTC. This codes for CASSYIRKQGDEQYF.

V and J are TRBV6-2 or TRBV6-3 and TRBJ1-2, with a possible D match to TRBD1 (5 bases). Germline CDR1 and CDR2: MNHEY and SVGEGT. V was cut by 2 bases and J by 2 bases, with 6 bases left in between. CDR3 size: 13 residues. Here the CDR3 DNA reads TGTGCCAGCAGTTACCGGGACAACTATGGCTACACCTTC. This encodes CASSYRDNYGYTF.

This clonotype is medium-sized in the sample. The V and J genes are TRBV6-1 and TRBJ2-5, with 9 nucleotides matching TRBD1. V trimming: 7 bases; J trimming: 6 bases; junction bases outside the gene matches: 6. Germline lookup yields CDR1 MNHNS and CDR2 SASEGT. The CDR3 is 13 residues long. CDR3 amino acids: CASNGQGLKTQYF. CDR3 nucleotides: TGTGCCAGCAACGGACAGGGGCTGAAGACCCAGTACTTC.

Only a few counts were recorded for this clonotype. One end of the junction fails to match germline, which may point to a read error. The chain carries TRBV5-3 and TRBJ1-1; perhaps TRBD1 as D (5 bases). TRBV5-3 counts as an open reading frame of uncertain function. This CDR3 contains 15 residues. For the CDR3, the DNA is TGTGCCAGCAGCTTTTTTGGGTCCAGGGACACTGAAGCTTTCTTT. It codes for CASSFFGSRDTEAFF.

The rearrangement uses TRBV11-1 and TRBJ2-4, with 11 bases that match TRBD1. The J call is in doubt because the DNA end fits TRBJ2-1 better. Germline-derived CDR1 and CDR2 are SGHAT and FQDESV (reference sequence). This CDR3 is built from 14 residues. CDR3 sequence reads: CASSKRTGGSEQFF. In nucleotides, the CDR3 is TGTGCCAGCAGCAAACGGACAGGGGGCAGTGAGCAGTTCTTC.

This clonotype is classed as medium-sized. The chain employs TRBV27 and TRBJ2-5, with 11 bases lining up with TRBD2. The junction had 11 bases not matched to a gene; V was cut back by 6 bases and J by 11 bases. Looked up from germline, CDR1 is MNHEY and CDR2 is SMNVEV (reference sequence). The CDR3 has 14 residues. The CDR3 coding sequence is TGTGCCAGCAGCCCCGCACTAGCGGGGGCTGAGCAGTACTTC. Encoded protein: CASSPALAGAEQYF.

The chain joins TRBV6-1 to TRBJ2-4, with 10 bases matching TRBD1. The tail of the sequence fits TRBJ2-7 better, so the J call may be wrong. CDR3 length: 14 amino acids. Germline values: CDR1 MNHNS, CDR2 SASEGT. The CDR3 loop is CASSERQGAAEQYF. CDR3 bases: TGTGCCAGCAGTGAAAGACAGGGGGCTGCCGAGCAGTACTTC.

The genes are TRBV6-6 and TRBJ1-1; TRBD1 aligns across 11 bases. With 2 bases clipped from V and 5 bases from J, the junction kept 4 bases outside the gene matches. The CDR3 consists of 15 residues. Germline lookup yields CDR1 MNHNY and CDR2 SVGAGI (reference sequence). This chain's CDR3 is CASSYGTGGMTEAFF. CDR3 sequence (DNA): TGTGCCAGCAGTTACGGGACAGGGGGTATGACTGAAGCTTTCTTT.

This clonotype is labeled as medium-sized. The chain carries TRBV6-1 and TRBJ1-2, with TRBD1 matching 9 bases. The length of the CDR3 is 14 residues. CDR1 MNHNS and CDR2 SASEGT come from the germline V gene. The V gene end was trimmed by 5 bases and the J gene end by 4 bases; junction bases not matched to a gene: 5. The CDR3 DNA is TGTGCCAGCAGTCCCTCGACAGGGGGCTATGGCTACACCTTC. This encodes CASSPSTGGYGYTF.

The sample holds many counts of this clonotype. The chain links TRBV7-2 to TRBJ2-1; the match to TRBD2 covers 9 bases. This CDR3 has 15 amino acids. Germline V gene lookup returns CDR1 SGHTA and CDR2 FQGNSA. Trimming took 2 bases from V and 4 from J; bases not matched to a gene: 3. For the CDR3, the DNA is TGTGCCAGCAGCTTAATGAGCGGGGGGTACAATGAGCAGTTCTTC. Its translation is CASSLMSGGYNEQFF.

This clonotype appeared once. V gene TRBV7-8 combines with J gene TRBJ2-1, with a tentative D call TRBD1 (6 bases). V gave up 5 bases and J gave up 5 bases, with 19 bases separating them. The length of the CDR3 is 16 residues. Germline values: CDR1 SGHVS, CDR2 FQNEAQ. CDR3 sequence reads: CASSARLQGTDNEQFF. CDR3 nucleotides: TGTGCCAGCAGCGCCCGGTTACAGGGTACGGACAATGAGCAGTTCTTC. The full variable domain, its missing parts supplied by reference TRBV7-8 and TRBJ2-1, is GAGVSQSPRYKVAKRGQDVALRCDPISGHVSLFWYQQALGQGPEFLTYFQNEAQLDKSGLPSDRFFAERPEGSVSTLKIQRTQQEDSAVYLCASSARLQGTDNEQFFGPGTRLTVL.

The V gene is TRBV6-1, the J gene TRBJ1-1, with D uncertain. The germline gives CDR1 MNHNS, CDR2 SASEGT. The CDR3 has 14 residues. The V end lost 5 bases, the J end lost 0 bases, and 10 bases lay between the germline ends. CDR3 loop: CASSPRHLNTEAFF. As DNA, the CDR3 is TGTGCCAGCAGTCCGAGACACCTGAACACTGAAGCTTTCTTT.

The table lists this clonotype with many counts. The rearrangement links TRBV6-1 to TRBJ2-1; TRBD2 matches 10 bases. The germline V gene has CDR1 MNHNS and CDR2 SASEGT. The length of the CDR3 is 14 residues. The ends lost 5 bases at V and 3 bases at J; junction bases unmatched: 1. The CDR3 is CASSSSGGYNEQFF. In nucleotides, the CDR3 is TGTGCCAGCAGTTCTAGCGGGGGCTACAATGAGCAGTTCTTC.